What follows is one TCR beta chain and its context. Both TCR beta VDJ combination and CDR3 sequence profiling were carried out. Genomic DNA was the template for this profiling. TCRdb re-called the reads through MiXCR, storing one row per CDR3 protein. The data show roughly 180,000 distinct CDR3 sequences, less than 65% seen once. The data belong to a study of CD8+CD57+ T cells in acquired aplastic anemia. Sequencing involved patients with CD8+CD57+ cell expansion previously shown by flow cytometry. This TCR came from a human donor with aplastic anemia. Specimen: sorted CD4+, CD8+, or CD8+CD57+ T cells (not recorded which) from PBMCs.

CDR3 nucleotides: TGTGCCAGCGGCCTATGGGGGAGCAATCAGCCCCAGCATTTT. As protein: CASGLWGSNQPQHF. V is TRBV6-7 and J is TRBJ1-5; TRBD1 might be the D (5 bases). TRBV6-7 is an ORF, and what it does is uncertain. V was trimmed by 8 bases and J by 1 base, leaving 12 bases between them. The CDR3 length is 14 residues.